This T cell receptor (beta chain) derives from a study of blood T cell repertoires in COVID-19. Study background: The United States, Italy and Spain provided the acute and convalescent COVID-19 samples. PBMCs, B-cell-depleted T cells, or T cells were the source of the cDNA or gDNA that made up the material.

Participants were placed into cohorts based on the clinical history they reported. The V end lost 4 bases, the J end lost 2 bases, and 15 bases lay between the germline ends. Germline assignment: CDR1 MNHEY and CDR2 SMNVEV (reference sequence). This CDR3 is built from 15 residues. This clone was detected only once. Per the original data handling: Reference gene primer amplification in the assay estimated nucleated cell counts. Libraries were prepared by immunoSEQ multiplex PCR; TCRdb keeps only in-frame clonotypes and omits some of them. The V and J calls and clone size come from that table; D and trimming were worked out from the DNA. The sample holds 170,000 or so clones; less than 90% are singletons and the top ten take 7%.

The sequenced material came from PBMCs or T cells enriched from blood (not recorded which). The chain carries TRBV27 and TRBJ2-7, with D perhaps matching TRBD2 (6 bases). This clonotype was sampled from a woman between 50 and 59 years old who had recovered from COVID-19. The CDR3 here is CASSSRLVSAYEQYF. In DNA form, the CDR3 reads TGTGCCAGCAGTTCTCGACTAGTATCGGCCTACGAGCAGTACTTC.